Given below is one TCR beta chain in context. Germline V lookup: CDR1 SGHRS, CDR2 YFSETQ. V was pared by 0 bases and J by 6 bases, with 7 bases of the junction left unmatched. This CDR3 has 15 residues. The source of the sample is a study of blood T cell repertoires in COVID-19. Study at large: Researchers got acute and convalescent COVID-19 samples from the United States, Italy and Spain. T cells, B-cell-depleted T cells, or PBMCs supplied cDNA or gDNA.

The authors' processing: Quantification of nucleated cells was approximated via reference gene primer amplification. Clones were read by immunoSEQ multiplex PCR, and TCRdb kept only the in-frame ones, dropping some. The V and J calls and clone size come from that table; D and trimming were worked out from the DNA. The sample consists of about 100,000 clones, 79% of them appearing once. Sequencing used peripheral blood. This receptor was obtained from an elderly woman with active or convalescent COVID-19. The chain is built from TRBV5-1 and TRBJ2-7; 9 nucleotides agree with TRBD2. CDR3 DNA: TGCGCCAGCAGCTTGGCCTCTGGGACTAGCACCGAGCAGTACTTC. Translating gives CASSLASGTSTEQYF.